This is a list of T cell receptor beta chains from one sample in a study of blood T cell repertoires in COVID-19. Only in-frame clones appear in the TCRdb table, and some are missing; sequencing was by immunoSEQ multiplex PCR. The sample holds 100,000 to 150,000 clones, over 60% seen once. The sequenced material came from peripheral blood. The source of these receptors is a man aged 40-50 years with active or convalescent COVID-19. CDR3s include the opening cysteine and the closing phenylalanine or tryptophan. A D gene is named only where the DNA matches it firmly. Expanded clones are given a class, and other clones once, few, many or no size at all.

length: 15; V: TRBV9; J: TRBJ2-3; size: NA; D: NA; CDR3: CASSVTGTSTDTQYF; DNA: TGTGCCAGCAGCGTAACGGGAACTAGCACAGATACGCAGTATTTT
length: 11; V: TRBV29-1; J: TRBJ2-5; size: NA; D: NA; CDR3: CSVDIIETQYF; DNA: TGCAGCGTTGATATAATTGAGACCCAGTACTTC
length: 16; V: TRBV19; J: TRBJ1-1; size: NA; D: TRBD1; CDR3: CASSPRQGNPPTEAFF; DNA: TGTGCCAGTAGCCCCCGACAGGGTAACCCTCCCACTGAAGCTTTCTTT
length: 18; V: TRBV11-2; J: TRBJ2-1; size: NA; D: TRBD2; CDR3: CASSLDNIRRGAYNEQFF; DNA: TGTGCCAGCAGCTTAGATAATATAAGGCGGGGGGCATACAATGAGCAGTTCTTC
length: 15; V: TRBV7-6; J: TRBJ2-7; size: few; D: TRBD1; CDR3: CASSFAGQGVYEQYF; DNA: TGTGCCAGCAGCTTTGCCGGACAGGGTGTCTACGAGCAGTACTTC
length: 15; V: TRBV11-3; J: TRBJ1-1; size: NA; D: TRBD1; CDR3: CASSLADRGNTEAFF; DNA: TGTGCCAGCAGCTTAGCGGACAGGGGGAACACTGAAGCTTTCTTT
length: 14; V: TRBV30; J: TRBJ1-3; size: few; D: NA; CDR3: CAWSVGGGVVTIYF; DNA: TGTGCCTGGAGTGTAGGAGGCGGGGTCGTAACCATATATTTT
length: 14; V: TRBV6-1; J: TRBJ1-2; size: NA; D: NA; CDR3: CASSETGVNYGYTF; DNA: TGTGCCAGCAGTGAAACCGGGGTTAACTATGGCTACACCTTC
length: 16; V: TRBV18; J: TRBJ2-7; size: NA; D: TRBD2; CDR3: CASSPPGLASPYEQYF; DNA: TGTGCCAGCTCCCCCCCGGGACTAGCCTCTCCCTACGAGCAGTACTTC
length: 13; V: TRBV4-1; J: TRBJ2-1; size: NA; D: TRBD1; CDR3: CASSQDRDFEQFF; DNA: TGCGCCAGCAGCCAGGACAGGGATTTCGAGCAGTTCTTC
length: 12; V: TRBV29-1; J: TRBJ1-2; size: NA; D: TRBD1; CDR3: CSVTQGLDGYTF; DNA: TGCAGCGTTACACAGGGGTTAGATGGCTACACCTTC
length: 16; V: TRBV25-1; J: TRBJ1-1; size: NA; D: NA; CDR3: CASRRGGTQMNTEAFF; DNA: TGTGCCAGTCGTAGGGGGGGCACCCAGATGAACACTGAAGCTTTCTTT
length: 16; V: TRBV19; J: TRBJ2-7; size: NA; D: NA; CDR3: CASRSALKGSSYEQYF; DNA: TGTGCCAGTAGGTCTGCTCTCAAAGGGAGCTCCTACGAGCAGTACTTC
length: 15; V: TRBV5-1; J: TRBJ1-6; size: NA; D: TRBD1; CDR3: CASSPGQGNRSPLHF; DNA: TGCGCCAGCAGCCCGGGACAGGGAAATCGATCACCCCTCCACTTT
length: 13; V: TRBV4-1; J: TRBJ1-1; size: NA; D: NA; CDR3: CASSQDYRAEAFF; DNA: TGCGCCAGCAGCCAAGATTACAGGGCTGAAGCTTTCTTT
length: 15; V: TRBV11-1; J: TRBJ2-2; size: NA; D: NA; CDR3: CASSLASASTGELFF; DNA: TGTGCCAGCAGCTTAGCTAGCGCTTCGACCGGGGAGCTGTTTTTT
length: 15; V: TRBV11-3; J: TRBJ1-1; size: NA; D: TRBD1; CDR3: CASSLDAAGGTEAFF; DNA: TGTGCCAGCAGCTTAGACGCGGCAGGGGGAACTGAAGCTTTCTTT
length: 13; V: TRBV3-1/TRBV3-2; J: TRBJ1-1; size: NA; D: NA; CDR3: CASRSTENTEAFF; DNA: TGTGCCAGCAGATCGACAGAGAACACTGAAGCTTTCTTT
length: 13; V: TRBV5-4; J: TRBJ2-2; size: NA; D: TRBD2; CDR3: CASTLAGSGELFF; DNA: TGTGCCAGCACACTAGCGGGGTCCGGGGAGCTGTTTTTT
length: 18; V: TRBV27; J: TRBJ2-7; size: NA; D: TRBD1; CDR3: CASSLAPGQGFGAYEQYF; DNA: TGTGCCAGCAGTTTGGCCCCGGGACAGGGTTTCGGGGCCTACGAGCAGTACTTC
length: 14; V: TRBV9; J: TRBJ1-2; size: NA; D: TRBD1; CDR3: CASSGTTGDDGYTF; DNA: TGTGCCAGCAGCGGCACGACAGGGGACGATGGCTACACCTTC
length: 12; V: TRBV2; J: TRBJ2-7; size: NA; D: TRBD2; CDR3: CASSVGGYEQYF; DNA: TGTGCCAGCAGTGTCGGGGGGTACGAGCAGTACTTC